These 13 T cell receptor beta chains were all obtained from the same sample, sequenced in a study of cytomegalovirus exposure and HLA in healthy donors. The assay was immunoSEQ multiplex PCR, and TCRdb's table has in-frame clones only and misses some. The table lists about 140,000 clones, 84% of them singletons. The material sequenced was PBMCs. The receptors were sampled from a woman aged 25 to 39 in good health and CMV-seronegative.

This chain links TRBV7-9 with TRBJ1-4; unclear D gene. V lost 5 bases, J lost 0 bases, and 16 bases lay in between. Germline V gives CDR1 SEHNR, CDR2 FQNEAQ (reference sequence). This CDR3 has 17 residues. Written as DNA, the CDR3 is TGTGCCAGCAGCCCCACGGGTTTCACTGCAACTAATGAAAAACTGTTTTTT. It yields the protein CASSPTGFTATNEKLFF.

The chain is built from TRBV30 and TRBJ1-1; 7 bases agree with TRBD1. CDR1 and CDR2 from the germline V gene are GTSNPN and SVGIG (reference sequence). The ends lost 1 base at V and 3 bases at J; junction bases unmatched: 5. CDR3 length equals 14 residues. CDR3 bases: TGTGCCTGGAGTGCTCCAGGGGGGTACACTGAAGCTTTCTTT. Translated: CAWSAPGGYTEAFF.

This chain uses TRBV11-3 with TRBJ2-7; possible D gene TRBD2, 6 bases. The germline V and J ends were trimmed by 3 bases and 1 base, with 7 bases remaining between them. The CDR3 has 13 residues. Germline V gene data show CDR1 as SGHNT and CDR2 as YENEEA. The chain's CDR3 is CASSLGGSYEQYF. The CDR3 DNA reads TGTGCCAGCAGCTTGGGGGGATCCTACGAGCAGTACTTC.

V and J are TRBV6-5 and TRBJ1-5; TRBD1 might be the D (5 bases). The V end lost 2 bases, the J end lost 10 bases, and 15 bases lay between the germline ends. CDR3 length equals 14 residues. Germline CDR1 MNHEY, CDR2 SVGAGI. CDR3 nucleotides: TGTGCCAGCAGTTACGGCCAGGGAACCTTCCCCCAGCATTTT. It specifies CASSYGQGTFPQHF.

The chain is built from TRBV2 and TRBJ2-6; TRBD1 aligns across 9 bases. The CDR3 contains 17 residues. Germline lookup yields CDR1 SNHLY and CDR2 FYNNEI. Trimming at V came to 7 bases and at J to 4 bases, leaving 11 bases not matched to a gene. The CDR3 bases are TGTGCCAGCACTCCGGGACAGGGATTCTCCGGGGCCAACGTCCTGACTTTC. Protein product: CASTPGQGFSGANVLTF.

V and J are TRBV9 and TRBJ2-2, with a possible D match to TRBD1 (6 bases). The germline V gene encodes CDR1 SGDLS and CDR2 YYNGEE. The CDR3 consists of 14 residues. Trimming pared 5 bases from V and 4 bases from J, leaving 12 bases between. The CDR3 DNA reads TGTGCCAGCAGTTATAACAGGGCCACCGGGGAGCTGTTTTTT. Translation gives CASSYNRATGELFF.

The chain employs TRBV27 and TRBJ2-4; possibly TRBD1 for D (5 bases). Germline V CDR1 and CDR2: MNHEY, SMNVEV (reference sequence). Trimming removed 4 bases at V and 2 bases at J, with 12 bases between. This CDR3 region has 15 residues. The DNA for the CDR3 is TGTGCCAGCAGTTCCCAGGGAAAGTCCAAAAACATTCAGTACTTC. This codes for CASSSQGKSKNIQYF.

V and J are TRBV6-6 and TRBJ2-7; D gene ambiguous. V lost 2 bases and J lost 2, with 10 bases in between. There are 14 residues in the CDR3. The germline CDR1 and CDR2 sequences are MNHNY and SVGAGI (reference sequence). CDR3 DNA: TGTGCCAGCAGTTACCGCGGAGACGCCTACGAGCAGTACTTC. It yields the protein CASSYRGDAYEQYF.

The chain recombines TRBV10-3 with TRBJ2-5, with 8 bases that match TRBD2. This CDR3 has 16 amino acids. Unmatched junction bases numbered 8, after V lost 3 bases and J lost 2 bases. The V gene's germline CDR1 is ENHRY and CDR2 SYGVKD. The CDR3 DNA reads TGTGCCATCAGTGAATTTGGAATAGCGGGGCAAGAGACCCAGTACTTC. It is translated as CAISEFGIAGQETQYF.

The rearrangement uses TRBV19 and TRBJ1-2; 11 bases agree with TRBD1. Germline assignment: CDR1 LNHDA and CDR2 SQIVND (reference sequence). The CDR3 has 16 amino acids. Germline trimming cut 9 bases from V and 5 bases from J; bases unmatched to any gene: 14. In DNA form, the CDR3 reads TGTGCCAGCTTCTCGGGACAGGGGGGCTTCACTTATGGCTACACCTTC. Translated, it gives CASFSGQGGFTYGYTF.

The chain has TRBV19 and TRBJ2-7; D gene ambiguous. Germline CDR1 reads LNHDA; CDR2 reads SQIVND (reference sequence). The CDR3 extends over 15 amino acids. Deletions cut 5 bases from V and 0 bases from J, with 14 bases between. The CDR3 here is CASSPPGRSSYEQYF. The CDR3 DNA is TGTGCCAGTAGTCCACCAGGCAGGTCCTCCTACGAGCAGTACTTC.

The chain carries TRBV29-1 and TRBJ2-2; 7 bases map to TRBD1. This CDR3 comprises 14 residues. J lost 1 base, V lost 4 bases, and 3 bases had no gene match. Germline loops: CDR1 SQVTM, CDR2 ANQGSEA. The CDR3: CSVGQGGNTGELFF. The DNA of the CDR3 is TGCAGCGTTGGACAGGGTGGGAACACCGGGGAGCTGTTTTTT.

The chain recombines TRBV10-1 with TRBJ2-3, with TRBD1 identical over 11 bases. There are 18 residues in the CDR3. Germline trimming cut 3 bases from V and 0 bases from J; bases unmatched to any gene: 8. Germline V CDR1 and CDR2: WNHNN, SYGVQD (reference sequence). The CDR3 region is CASSDLGTGGSSTDTQYF. CDR3 DNA: TGCGCCAGCAGTGATCTTGGGACAGGGGGAAGTAGCACAGATACGCAGTATTTT.